The clone carrying this TCR beta chain was seen repeatedly, ten times or more. In the source study's methods: Reference gene primers were amplified, and this amplification served to estimate nucleated cell counts. The method was immunoSEQ multiplex PCR; TCRdb's version includes in-frame clones alone and lacks a portion of them. The DNA gave D and trimming, while V, J and clone size come from that table. Among about 230,000 clones listed, roughly 83% were seen once. The data were taken from a study of blood T cell repertoires in COVID-19. Overall study: Whether acute or convalescent, the COVID-19 samples came from the United States, Italy and Spain. Nucleic acid was either cDNA or gDNA, and it came from T cells, B-cell-depleted T cells, or PBMCs.

CDR3 size: 15 residues. Germline lookup yields CDR1 DFQATT and CDR2 SNEGSKA (reference sequence). V dropped 3 bases and J dropped 3; count of bases not matched to a gene: 7. The TCR was taken from a woman in her 50s with acute or convalescent COVID-19. The V and J genes are TRBV20-1 and TRBJ2-3; the match to TRBD1 covers 9 bases. The sample was peripheral blood. CDR3: CSASLTGGGTDTQYF. The CDR3, as DNA: TGCAGTGCTAGTTTGACAGGGGGAGGGACAGATACGCAGTATTTT.